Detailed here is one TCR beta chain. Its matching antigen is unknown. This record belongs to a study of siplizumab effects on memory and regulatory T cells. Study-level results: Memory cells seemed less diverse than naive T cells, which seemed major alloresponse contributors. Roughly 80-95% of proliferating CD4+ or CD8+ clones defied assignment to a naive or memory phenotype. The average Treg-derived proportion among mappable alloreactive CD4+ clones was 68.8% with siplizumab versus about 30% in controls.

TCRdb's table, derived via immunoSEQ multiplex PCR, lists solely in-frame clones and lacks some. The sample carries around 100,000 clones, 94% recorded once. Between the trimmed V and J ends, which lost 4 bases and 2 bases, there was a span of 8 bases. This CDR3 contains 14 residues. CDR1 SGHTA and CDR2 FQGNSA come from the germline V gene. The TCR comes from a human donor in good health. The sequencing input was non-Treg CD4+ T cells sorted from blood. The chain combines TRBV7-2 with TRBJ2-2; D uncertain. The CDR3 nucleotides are TGTGCCAGCAGCTCGGACCATAACACCGGGGAGCTGTTTTTT. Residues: CASSSDHNTGELFF.